One sample yielded the 12 T cell receptor beta chains listed below, sequenced in a study of T-cell memory formation after mild COVID-19 (dated by TCRdb to the early 2020s). Receptor amplification or capture employed 5' RACE. Sequenced on an Illumina NovaSeq 6000. The public reads were run again by TCRdb, first through fastp at Q25 and then through MiXCR, and only productive beta chains were kept. CDR3 protein sequences are deduplicated, and each keeps its most common genes and DNA. This sample has around 160,000 distinct CDR3 sequences in its table, and 11% of those were observed once. The ten largest account for approximately 4% of the sample. The sample comprised PBMCs or a T cell subset sorted from them (not recorded which). The source is a man younger than 35 who had mild COVID-19 (a few samples of this study predate the infection). The sample titles of this study are shuffled in the database, so cell type and time point are left out; the donor was told from shared clones.

The chain combines TRBV5-1 with TRBJ2-1; possibly TRBD1 for D (6 bases). Germline CDR1 is SGHRS and CDR2 is YFSETQ. The ends were cut back, 4 bases at V and 4 bases at J, with 15 bases in the middle. The length of the CDR3 is 15 residues. CDR3 nucleotides: TGCGCCAGCAGCCGTAGCCCAGGACAGTACAATGAGCAGTTCTTC. The encoded protein is CASSRSPGQYNEQFF.

This clonotype was counted only a few times. The chain recombines TRBV20-1 with TRBJ1-4; D possibly corresponds to TRBD1 (6 bases). CDR1 is DFQATT, CDR2 SNEGSKA, per germline (reference sequence). The CDR3 extends over 15 amino acids. V was clipped by 0 bases and J by 5 bases, with 13 bases between them. The CDR3 here is CSARDPRGQNEKLFF. In DNA form, the CDR3 reads TGCAGTGCTAGAGACCCCAGGGGTCAAAATGAAAAACTGTTTTTT.

In its sample, this clonotype was seen many times. The genes are TRBV5-1 and TRBJ1-1, with TRBD1 matching 11 bases. Germline trimming cut 4 bases from V and 5 bases from J; bases unmatched to any gene: 4. Germline loops: CDR1 SGHRS, CDR2 YFSETQ. The CDR3 length is 14 residues. The DNA of the CDR3 is TGCGCCAGCAGCACGGGGACAGGGGGGACTGAAGCTTTCTTT. This gives the protein CASSTGTGGTEAFF. The whole variable domain, filled in from reference TRBV5-1 and TRBJ1-1, reads KAGVTQTPRYLIKTRGQQVTLSCSPISGHRSVSWYQQTPGQGLQFLFEYFSETQRNKGNFPGRFSGRQFSNSRSEMNVSTLELGDSALYLCASSTGTGGTEAFFGQGTRLTVV.

In this sample, this clonotype turned up a few times. The rearrangement links TRBV7-9 to TRBJ2-2; D might be TRBD2 (6 bases). With 8 bases removed from V and 2 bases from J, the gap between germline ends came to 12 bases. CDR3 length equals 14 residues. The germline V gene encodes CDR1 SEHNR and CDR2 FQNEAQ (reference sequence). CDR3: CASGRGDNTGELFF. The CDR3 DNA reads TGTGCCAGCGGACGCGGGGACAACACCGGGGAGCTGTTTTTT.

This clonotype was counted many times. The chain is built from TRBV6-2 or TRBV6-3 and TRBJ2-7, with D uncertain. V dropped 8 bases and J dropped 1 base, with 12 bases sitting between them. CDR1 and CDR2 from the germline V gene are MNHEY and SVGEGT. The CDR3 is made up of 13 amino acids. The DNA for the CDR3 is TGTGCCAGCGGGGAATTCGGATCCTACGAGCAGTACGTC. As protein: CASGEFGSYEQYV.

This clonotype has ten or more counts. The chain is built from TRBV12-3 or TRBV12-4 and TRBJ1-5; no firm D call. Trimming removed 5 bases at V and 6 bases at J, with 14 bases between. The CDR3 is 14 residues long. The CDR3 sequence is CASSPVVLGQPQHF. DNA of the CDR3: TGTGCCAGCAGTCCCGTTGTATTAGGTCAGCCCCAGCATTTT.

The chain recombines TRBV5-1 with TRBJ2-5; D perhaps matches TRBD2 (7 bases). The CDR3 consists of 15 residues. The ends were cut back, 3 bases at V and 4 bases at J, with 16 bases in the middle. CDR1 is SGHRS, CDR2 YFSETQ, per germline. CDR3 sequence (DNA): TGCGCCAGCAGCTCGGGAGGAGGGGGACCAGAGACCCAGTACTTC. It is translated as CASSSGGGGPETQYF.

V usage is TRBV6-2 or TRBV6-3 and J usage is TRBJ2-7; D unresolved. With 4 bases removed from V and 6 bases from J, the gap between germline ends came to 7 bases. CDR1 is MNHEY, CDR2 SVGEGT, per germline. The CDR3 extends over 11 amino acids. CDR3 sequence: CASSSGFEQYV. CDR3 DNA sequence: TGTGCCAGCAGTTCTGGGTTCGAGCAGTACGTC.

The chain employs TRBV10-1 and TRBJ2-5, with 8 bases aligning to TRBD1. There are 15 residues in the CDR3. Germline assignment: CDR1 WNHNN and CDR2 SYGVQD (reference sequence). V was pared by 6 bases and J by 5 bases, with 11 bases of the junction left unmatched. DNA for the CDR3: TGCGCCAGCAGGGGGGACAGGCGAATCCGGGAGACCCAGTACTTC. Amino acids: CASRGDRRIRETQYF.

The sample holds many counts of this clonotype. The V gene is TRBV27, the J gene TRBJ2-2; 9 nucleotides align to TRBD1. From germline, CDR1 is MNHEY and CDR2 SMNVEV (reference sequence). The V gene end was trimmed by 2 bases and the J gene end by 6 bases; junction bases not matched to a gene: 4. This CDR3 is built from 15 residues. In DNA, the CDR3 is TGTGCCAGCAGTTTACGGGACAGGGTCGCCGGGGAGCTGTTTTTT. This translates into CASSLRDRVAGELFF.

The rearrangement links TRBV7-2 to TRBJ2-5; 7 bases match TRBD1. The CDR3 has 14 residues. Germline CDR1 and CDR2: SGHTA and FQGNSA. With 5 bases clipped from V and 3 bases from J, the junction kept 6 bases outside the gene matches. CDR3 sequence: CASSPRQGKETQYF. CDR3 bases: TGTGCCAGCAGCCCTCGACAGGGTAAAGAGACCCAGTACTTC.

This clonotype has at least ten counts. The rearrangement uses TRBV10-3 and TRBJ2-3, with D perhaps being TRBD1 or TRBD2 (6 bases each). This CDR3 spans 13 amino acids. The V and J ends lost 8 bases and 2 bases respectively, with 11 bases between them. The germline gives CDR1 ENHRY, CDR2 SYGVKD. CDR3 nucleotide sequence: TGTGCCATCGGAGGGGGGACCACAGATACGCAGTATTTT. Translated: CAIGGGTTDTQYF.